These 21 T cell receptor beta chains were sequenced from one sample in a study of cytomegalovirus exposure and HLA in healthy donors. In the PCR, 60 Vbeta and 13 Jbeta primers were used. Assay: immunoSEQ multiplex PCR; the TCRdb copy retains only in-frame clones and omits some. The data show 66,000 or so clones, roughly nine tenths seen once. Material: PBMCs. The origin of the receptors is a man younger than 45 in good health and CMV-seropositive.

The rearrangement links TRBV27 to TRBJ2-7, with TRBD2 matching 7 bases. This CDR3 region has 15 residues. Germline values: CDR1 MNHEY, CDR2 SMNVEV (reference sequence). The V gene end was trimmed by 0 bases and the J gene end by 4 bases; junction bases not matched to a gene: 6. The CDR3 loop reads CASSLSARESYEQYF. The DNA for the CDR3 is TGTGCCAGCAGTTTATCCGCGCGGGAGTCGTACGAGCAGTACTTC.

This chain joins TRBV6-1 and TRBJ2-5, with 7 bases identical to TRBD2. V was clipped by 1 base and J by 4 bases; unmatched bases: 3. The germline V gene encodes CDR1 MNHNS and CDR2 SASEGT. The CDR3 runs to 14 residues. CDR3 coding DNA: TGTGCCAGCAGTGAAGTTGGGGAGGGAGAGACCCAGTACTTC. As protein: CASSEVGEGETQYF.

This clone was recorded only once. This chain connects TRBV28 to TRBJ2-7; unclear D gene. V lost 3 bases and J 2 bases, leaving 8 bases between the germline ends. The V gene's germline CDR1 is MDHEN and CDR2 SYDVKM. This CDR3 has 13 amino acids. CDR3 protein: CASSLTPTYEQYF. The DNA for the CDR3 is TGTGCCAGCAGTTTGACACCGACCTACGAGCAGTACTTC.

The gene calls are TRBV5-5 and TRBJ2-2; 8 bases agree with TRBD1. Germline CDR1 reads SGHKS; CDR2 reads YYEKEE (reference sequence). CDR3 length: 16 residues. V lost 3 bases to trimming and J lost 5 bases; unmatched junction nucleotides: 9. DNA of the CDR3: TGTGCCAGCAGCTCCCAGGGGGCTGGGTTGACCGGGGAGCTGTTTTTT. Its protein is CASSSQGAGLTGELFF.

The CDR3 DNA sequence: TGTGCCAGCAGCGGACAGGGCCTAGGCTATGGCTACACCTTC. It specifies CASSGQGLGYGYTF. The chain links TRBV5-5 to TRBJ1-2; 8 nucleotides match TRBD1. The germline gives CDR1 SGHKS, CDR2 YYEKEE (reference sequence). The CDR3 runs 14 residues. Losses at the gene ends were 4 bases for V and 4 bases for J; bases not matched to a gene: 6. The variable domain in full, with the rest retrieved from reference TRBV5-5 and TRBJ1-2, is DAGVTQSPTHLIKTRGQQVTLRCSPISGHKSVSWYQQVLGQGPQFIFQYYEKEERGRGNFPDRFSARQFPNYSSELNVNALLLGDSALYLCASSGQGLGYGYTFGSGTRLTVV.

The CDR3 reads CASTTDILQETQYF. The CDR3 DNA reads TGTGCCAGCACTACGGACATATTACAAGAGACCCAGTACTTC. The chain combines TRBV6-1 with TRBJ2-5; the D gene is possibly TRBD1 (5 bases). The ends were cut back, 7 bases at V and 2 bases at J, with 14 bases in the middle. This CDR3 has 14 residues. Per germline, CDR1 MNHNS and CDR2 SASEGT.

This clone was counted between two and nine times. The rearrangement links TRBV18 to TRBJ1-1; 9 bases are a match to TRBD1. Germline V gene sequence: CDR1 KGHSH, CDR2 LQKENI. With V trimmed by 3 bases and J by 2 bases, 4 bases remained unmatched. This CDR3 is built from 15 residues. Here the CDR3 DNA reads TGTGCCAGCTCACCTCAAACAGGGGGCAACACTGAAGCTTTCTTT. Encoded protein: CASSPQTGGNTEAFF.

This sequence joins TRBV18 and TRBJ2-4; 7 bases align to TRBD2. CDR3 length: 14 amino acids. V was clipped by 2 bases and J by 8 bases; unmatched bases: 6. Looked up from germline, CDR1 is KGHSH and CDR2 is LQKENI. CDR3 region: CASSPTGLEDIQYF. The CDR3 nucleotides are TGTGCCAGCTCACCAACAGGACTAGAAGACATTCAGTACTTC.

This chain connects TRBV18 to TRBJ1-2; no reliable D call. The germline CDR1 and CDR2 sequences are KGHSH and LQKENI. Deletions cut 3 bases from V and 0 bases from J, with 8 bases between. This CDR3 has 14 amino acids. The CDR3 DNA follows: TGTGCCAGCTCACCTGGGCCCTCTAACTATGGCTACACCTTC. It specifies CASSPGPSNYGYTF.

The V and J genes are TRBV5-1 and TRBJ2-1; 7 bases agree with TRBD1. The ends lost 4 bases at V and 9 bases at J; junction bases unmatched: 7. The CDR3 extends over 13 amino acids. Germline-derived CDR1 and CDR2 are SGHRS and YFSETQ. The CDR3 region has the DNA TGCGCCAGCAGCAAGGGGGCTGGCAGTGAGCAGTTCTTC. Its protein product is CASSKGAGSEQFF. The variable domain in full, completed from reference TRBV5-1 and TRBJ2-1, reads KAGVTQTPRYLIKTRGQQVTLSCSPISGHRSVSWYQQTPGQGLQFLFEYFSETQRNKGNFPGRFSGRQFSNSRSEMNVSTLELGDSALYLCASSKGAGSEQFFGPGTRLTVL.

This rearrangement joins TRBV9 to TRBJ2-2, with TRBD2 matching 9 bases. CDR3 length: 18 residues. With 0 bases clipped from V and 2 bases from J, the junction kept 8 bases outside the gene matches. Germline CDR1 and CDR2: SGDLS and YYNGEE. This chain's CDR3 is CASSVGVAGGPNTGELFF. CDR3 in DNA: TGTGCCAGCAGCGTAGGAGTTGCGGGAGGGCCCAACACCGGGGAGCTGTTTTTT.

The chain is built from TRBV11-2 and TRBJ2-5, with 14 bases that match TRBD2. Germline assignment: CDR1 SGHAT and CDR2 FQNNGV. V lost 5 bases, J lost 5 bases, and 13 bases stayed unmatched. There are 18 residues in the CDR3. The CDR3 region has the DNA TGTGCCAGCAGCCACACCATGACTAGCGGGAGGGCCTGGGAGACCCAGTACTTC. Its translation: CASSHTMTSGRAWETQYF.

DNA for the CDR3: TGTGCCAGCAGTTCCGGACAGATTAATCAGCCCCAGCATTTT. Encoded protein: CASSSGQINQPQHF. The rearrangement joins TRBV28 to TRBJ1-5; maybe TRBD1 (6 bases). Germline V gives CDR1 MDHEN, CDR2 SYDVKM. This CDR3 contains 14 residues. V lost 4 bases, J lost 4 bases, and 11 bases lay in between. The full variable domain, in which reference TRBV28 and TRBJ1-5 provide the parts outside the CDR3, is DVKVTQSSRYLVKRTGEKVFLECVQDMDHENMFWYRQDPGLGLRLIYFSYDVKMKEKGDIPEGYSVSREKKERFSLILESASTNQTSMYLCASSSGQINQPQHFGDGTRLSIL.

V and J are TRBV6-5 and TRBJ2-1, with 7 bases identical to TRBD2. The ends lost 6 bases at V and 10 bases at J; junction bases unmatched: 15. Germline V gene sequence: CDR1 MNHEY, CDR2 SVGAGI. CDR3 length equals 15 residues. CDR3 protein: CASRRVKRGAREQFF. The CDR3 DNA sequence: TGTGCCAGCAGGAGAGTGAAGCGGGGCGCGAGGGAGCAGTTCTTC.

Here the CDR3 reads CASSRGAGGGSGELFF. The DNA for the CDR3 is TGTGCCAGCAGTAGAGGAGCGGGAGGAGGTAGCGGGGAGCTGTTTTTT. The chain joins TRBV25-1 to TRBJ2-2; 9 bases map to TRBD2. Losses at the gene ends were 5 bases for V and 7 bases for J; bases not matched to a gene: 11. CDR3 length: 16 residues. Germline assignment: CDR1 MGHDK and CDR2 SYGVNS.

V and J are TRBV18 and TRBJ2-7, with D possibly matching TRBD2 (6 bases). The V end was cut by 3 bases, the J end by 3 bases, with 15 bases between. This CDR3 spans 15 amino acids. Germline lookup yields CDR1 KGHSH and CDR2 LQKENI. CDR3 residues: CASSPLGDWGYEQYF. For the CDR3, the DNA is TGTGCCAGCTCACCCCTAGGGGACTGGGGCTACGAGCAGTACTTC.

CDR3 residues: CASSVSGRSYNEQFF. The CDR3 DNA follows: TGTGCCAGCTCAGTCAGTGGCCGCTCCTACAATGAGCAGTTCTTC. This chain connects TRBV18 to TRBJ2-1; D not certain. Germline V gives CDR1 KGHSH, CDR2 LQKENI. V dropped 5 bases and J dropped 0 bases, with 11 bases sitting between them. The CDR3 has 15 residues.

This chain links TRBV28 with TRBJ2-5; the match to TRBD1 covers 10 bases. Germline V gene lookup returns CDR1 MDHEN and CDR2 SYDVKM. The J segment lost 6 bases and the V segment lost 5 bases, leaving 9 bases of the junction unmatched. The CDR3 contains 15 residues. CDR3 DNA: TGTGCCAGCAGTCCGGGACAGGGGTTGGGTCAGACCCAGTACTTC. Protein product: CASSPGQGLGQTQYF.

The chain is built from TRBV27 and TRBJ2-7, with 9 bases fitting TRBD2. The CDR3 length is 14 residues. Germline CDR1 is MNHEY and CDR2 is SMNVEV (reference sequence). V shed 5 bases and J 4 bases; nucleotides not matched to a gene: 6. The CDR3 loop reads CASSTSGPFYEQYF. In DNA form, the CDR3 reads TGTGCCAGCAGTACTAGCGGGCCCTTTTACGAGCAGTACTTC.

This clone was seen more than once but under ten times. The chain links TRBV7-9 to TRBJ1-1; perhaps TRBD1 as D (6 bases). V lost 6 bases and J 2 bases, leaving 13 bases between the germline ends. Germline V gene sequence: CDR1 SEHNR, CDR2 FQNEAQ (reference sequence). The length of the CDR3 is 14 residues. The CDR3 reads CASSLTGSNTEAFF. The CDR3 coding sequence is TGTGCCAGCAGTTTAACAGGGTCAAACACTGAAGCTTTCTTT.

The CDR3 spells CASARGGYNGYTF. In DNA form, the CDR3 reads TGTGCTAGTGCCCGGGGTGGGTACAATGGCTACACCTTC. The rearrangement uses TRBV12-5 and TRBJ1-2; D is ambiguous. Germline assignment: CDR1 LGHNT and CDR2 FRNRAP. V lost 7 bases to trimming and J lost 6 bases, with 15 bases between them. The CDR3 contains 13 residues. Looking up the rest from reference TRBV12-5 and TRBJ1-2 gives the full variable domain: DARVTQTPRHKVTEMGQEVTMRCQPILGHNTVFWYRQTMMQGLELLAYFRNRAPLDDSGMPKDRFSAEMPDATLATLKIQPSEPRDSAVYFCASARGGYNGYTFGSGTRLTVV.